These T cell receptor beta chains were read from a single sample in a study of shared clonotypes between healthy human individuals. Here immunoSEQ multiplex PCR was the method, and the copy in TCRdb shows in-frame clones only, minus some. The sample yields over 950,000 clones, 70% to 85% seen once. The sample taken for sequencing was memory CD4+ T cells from PBMCs. Source of these receptors: a man in his late teens or twenties in good health. Some clones in this sample may be carry-over from other donors' samples. CDR3s include the opening cysteine and the closing phenylalanine or tryptophan. A D gene is named only where the DNA matches it firmly. Only some rows state a clone size, as once, few, many or a class for expanded clones.

cdr3_nt cdr3_aa d_call v_call clone_size j_call
TGTGCCAGCAGGGTAGGGGCGGGAGAGCGCTACGAGCAGTACTTC CASRVGAGERYEQYF TRBD2 TRBV5-5 . TRBJ2-7
TGCGCCAGCAGCTTGCAACAGGGCTATACTGAAGCTTTCTTT CASSLQQGYTEAFF . TRBV5-1 many TRBJ1-1
TGCGCCAGCAGCTTCCCAGGGGAGGTCACTGAAGCTTTCTTT CASSFPGEVTEAFF . TRBV5-1 few TRBJ1-1
TGTGCCAGCAGTGGCCGGGACAGGGGGCGTTCCGGGATAAGGGGCTACACCTTC CASSGRDRGRSGIRGYTF TRBD1 TRBV28 . TRBJ1-2
TGTGCCAGCAGTTTAGGCCGTCATAGCGGGAGATATGGAGATGAGCAGTTCTTC CASSLGRHSGRYGDEQFF TRBD2 TRBV27 . TRBJ2-1
TGTGCCAGTAGGAGCACCGGGACAGGGGGTTACGAGCAGTACTTC CASRSTGTGGYEQYF TRBD1 TRBV19 . TRBJ2-7
TGCGCCAGCAGCCAAGATCCCGCAGGGAGGCATCAGCCCCAGCATTTT CASSQDPAGRHQPQHF . TRBV4-1 . TRBJ1-5
TGCGCCAGCAAGACAGCCGCCCTGGTTTTCGCCGGGGAGCTGTTTTTT CASKTAALVFAGELFF . TRBV5-1 . TRBJ2-2
TGCGCCAGCAGCCAAGGACTAGCGATAAATGAGCAGTTCTTC CASSQGLAINEQFF TRBD2 TRBV4-3 . TRBJ2-1
TGTGCCAGCAGCTTCTGGGGTGGCACTGAAGCTTTCTTT CASSFWGGTEAFF . TRBV5-6 . TRBJ1-1
TGTGCCAGCCGAGTATCATTGGAGACCCAGTACTTC CASRVSLETQYF . TRBV2 . TRBJ2-5
TGTGCCAGCACCCCGGGTAGCGCGGGTTTCTACGAGCAGTACTTC CASTPGSAGFYEQYF . TRBV7-2 . TRBJ2-7
TGTGCCAGCAGCCTGACGGGGGACACCGGGGAGCTGTTTTTT CASSLTGDTGELFF . TRBV9 . TRBJ2-2
TGTGCCAGCAGCCTCCCGTTCGGTAGCGGGAGTTCCTACAATGAGCAGTTCTTC CASSLPFGSGSSYNEQFF TRBD2 TRBV4-2 . TRBJ2-1
TGTGCCAGCAGCTCCGGGACTAGTTATACCCCTCAGTTCTTC CASSSGTSYTPQFF TRBD2 TRBV7-2 . TRBJ2-1
TGTGCCAGCAGCTTGACAGTCTTGCGGCAAGAGACCCAGTACTTC CASSLTVLRQETQYF . TRBV5-4 . TRBJ2-5
TGTGCCATCAGACCAACGGGACAGGGATACTCTGGGGCCAACGTCCTGACTTTC CAIRPTGQGYSGANVLTF TRBD1 TRBV10-3 . TRBJ2-6
TGTGCCAGCAGCCAACCACCTCTGGGCGAGCAGTACTTC CASSQPPLGEQYF . TRBV4-2 . TRBJ2-7
TGTGCCAGCAGCGGAACAGGGCGACCAAAAAACATTCAGTACTTC CASSGTGRPKNIQYF . TRBV5-4 . TRBJ2-4
TGTGCCAGCAAACAGGGAACCCCCTACGAGCAGTACTTC CASKQGTPYEQYF . TRBV28 . TRBJ2-7
TGCGCCAGCAGCCGTGCCGGGACTAGCGCCAACAATGAGCAGTTCTTC CASSRAGTSANNEQFF TRBD2 TRBV4-3 . TRBJ2-1
TGTGCCAGCAGTCGACTAGCGGGAGGGAACACCGGGGAGCTGTTTTTT CASSRLAGGNTGELFF TRBD2 TRBV25-1 . TRBJ2-2
TGCGCCAGCAGCTCAACGACAGGGGGCCGCGGTGAGCAGTACTTC CASSSTTGGRGEQYF TRBD1 TRBV5-1 many TRBJ2-7
TGTGCCAGCAGTCCGCCCGCCTTAAAAACCACTGAAGCTTTCTTT CASSPPALKTTEAFF . TRBV28 . TRBJ1-1
TGTGCCAGCAGTCCAAATTCTCGGGATACGCAGTATTTT CASSPNSRDTQYF . TRBV7-9 . TRBJ2-3
TGTGCCAGCAGCTTGGCCGGTAGCGGGAGCCCCCGCTCCTACGAGCAGTACTTC CASSLAGSGSPRSYEQYF TRBD2 TRBV5-8 . TRBJ2-7